These T cell receptor beta chains were read from a single sample in a study of blood T cell repertoires in COVID-19. The repertoire was sequenced with immunoSEQ multiplex PCR; TCRdb's copy has only in-frame clones and lacks some. This table holds 310,000 or so clones, about 91% found once. The sample was peripheral blood. The receptors stem from a man younger than 45 with COVID-19, enrolled during active disease. Each CDR3 is given with its conserved first and last residue. The order of the fields is clone size, D gene, J gene, V gene, CDR3 DNA, CDR3 protein. A D gene is named only where the DNA matches it firmly. Part of the rows lack a size; the others show once, few, many or a class for expanded clones.

clone_size: NA; d_call: NA; j_call: TRBJ2-7; v_call: TRBV28; cdr3_nt: TGTGCCATCTCAGGGCAGAACTCCTACGAGCAGTACTTC; cdr3_aa: CAISGQNSYEQYF
clone_size: NA; d_call: NA; j_call: TRBJ1-1; v_call: TRBV9; cdr3_nt: TGTGCCAGCAGCGTAGCTCCCGACAGGAACACTGAAGCTTTCTTT; cdr3_aa: CASSVAPDRNTEAFF
clone_size: NA; d_call: TRBD1; j_call: TRBJ1-3; v_call: TRBV29-1; cdr3_nt: TGCAGCGGGGGGACAGGCTCTGGAAACACCATATATTTT; cdr3_aa: CSGGTGSGNTIYF
clone_size: NA; d_call: NA; j_call: TRBJ1-2; v_call: TRBV7-3; cdr3_nt: TGTGCCAGACGCGCCTTTACCAGGGGCGTAAATGGCTACACCTTC; cdr3_aa: CARRAFTRGVNGYTF
clone_size: NA; d_call: NA; j_call: TRBJ2-5; v_call: TRBV3-1/TRBV3-2; cdr3_nt: TGTGCCAGCAGCCAAGATCAGGGACTTCCAGGGGGGACCCAGTACTTC; cdr3_aa: CASSQDQGLPGGTQYF
clone_size: NA; d_call: NA; j_call: TRBJ1-3; v_call: TRBV7-2; cdr3_nt: TGTGCCAGCAGCTTAGCTCAGGCGTTCTCTGGAAACACCATATATTTT; cdr3_aa: CASSLAQAFSGNTIYF
clone_size: NA; d_call: TRBD2; j_call: TRBJ2-7; v_call: TRBV2; cdr3_nt: TGTGCCAGCAGTGAACTTCCGGGAGGTAGATACGAGCAGTACTTC; cdr3_aa: CASSELPGGRYEQYF
clone_size: NA; d_call: TRBD1; j_call: TRBJ2-7; v_call: TRBV18; cdr3_nt: TGTGCCAGCTCACCAGCTGGGACAGACTACGAGCAGTACTTC; cdr3_aa: CASSPAGTDYEQYF
clone_size: NA; d_call: NA; j_call: TRBJ2-1; v_call: TRBV27; cdr3_nt: TGTGCCAGCAGTTTATCCGGGACACCCCCCTGGGATGAGCAGTTCTTC; cdr3_aa: CASSLSGTPPWDEQFF
clone_size: NA; d_call: NA; j_call: TRBJ2-1; v_call: TRBV4-1; cdr3_nt: TGCGCCAGCAGCCAGCCGGGATCCTACAATGAGCAGTTCTTC; cdr3_aa: CASSQPGSYNEQFF
clone_size: NA; d_call: TRBD1; j_call: TRBJ2-7; v_call: TRBV6-6; cdr3_nt: TGTGCCAGCAGTTATCGCAGGGGGCAGGAGCAGTACTTC; cdr3_aa: CASSYRRGQEQYF
clone_size: NA; d_call: NA; j_call: TRBJ2-7; v_call: TRBV29-1; cdr3_nt: TGCAGCGCTGAACAGGACTCCTACGAGCAGTACTTC; cdr3_aa: CSAEQDSYEQYF
clone_size: NA; d_call: NA; j_call: TRBJ1-2; v_call: TRBV20-1; cdr3_nt: TGCAGTGCTCCGAACACCTATGGCTACACCTTC; cdr3_aa: CSAPNTYGYTF
clone_size: NA; d_call: NA; j_call: TRBJ1-5; v_call: TRBV19; cdr3_nt: TGTGCCAGTAGCACTCATGGGGCGATACACAATCAGCCCCAGCATTTT; cdr3_aa: CASSTHGAIHNQPQHF
clone_size: NA; d_call: TRBD1; j_call: TRBJ1-6; v_call: TRBV28; cdr3_nt: TGTGCCAGCAGTTTCAGACAGGGAGAGGATTCACCCCTCCACTTT; cdr3_aa: CASSFRQGEDSPLHF
clone_size: NA; d_call: TRBD1; j_call: TRBJ1-2; v_call: TRBV27; cdr3_nt: TGTGCCAGCGGCCGTACTCTGACAGGGGGCTATGGCTACACCTTC; cdr3_aa: CASGRTLTGGYGYTF
clone_size: once; d_call: TRBD1; j_call: TRBJ2-3; v_call: TRBV5-4; cdr3_nt: TGTGCCAGCAGCTTGGGGTTAGGGACAGACACAGATACGCAGTATTTT; cdr3_aa: CASSLGLGTDTDTQYF
clone_size: NA; d_call: NA; j_call: TRBJ2-7; v_call: TRBV6-2/TRBV6-3; cdr3_nt: TGTGCCAGCAGCCCGGCGGGCGAGCAGTACTTC; cdr3_aa: CASSPAGEQYF
clone_size: NA; d_call: NA; j_call: TRBJ1-2; v_call: TRBV6-2/TRBV6-3; cdr3_nt: TGTGCCAGCAGTCTCGCGGTCTATGGCTACACCTTC; cdr3_aa: CASSLAVYGYTF
clone_size: NA; d_call: TRBD2; j_call: TRBJ2-1; v_call: TRBV19; cdr3_nt: TGTGCCAGTAGTATAGGGCTAGCGGAATACAATGAGCAGTTCTTC; cdr3_aa: CASSIGLAEYNEQFF
clone_size: NA; d_call: NA; j_call: TRBJ1-2; v_call: TRBV7-2; cdr3_nt: TGTGCCAGCAGCCCCCGCGGGGGGGAAAACTATGGCTACACCTTC; cdr3_aa: CASSPRGGENYGYTF
clone_size: NA; d_call: TRBD1; j_call: TRBJ2-7; v_call: TRBV15; cdr3_nt: TGTGCCACCAGCTTCCAACAGGGGGCCTCTTTTCGGCAGTACTTC; cdr3_aa: CATSFQQGASFRQYF
clone_size: NA; d_call: NA; j_call: TRBJ2-7; v_call: TRBV6-5; cdr3_nt: TGTGCCATCGGAGAACAGGGTAGGACCTACGAGCAGTACTTC; cdr3_aa: CAIGEQGRTYEQYF